The clone carrying this TCR beta chain was found many times. Its cognate antigen is unknown. This sample stems from a study of CD8+CD57+ T cells in acquired aplastic anemia. Study context: The average for DNA from sorted CD4+ and CD8+ cells was 3 to 3.5 ug.

Study outcomes and limitations: Patients and controls turned out to have approximately 29 CD8+ CDR3 sequences in common.

In patients chosen for sequencing, flow cytometry had shown CD8+CD57+ cell expansion. The patients, all of them, had severe acquired aplastic anemia. This CDR3 has 15 amino acids. The germline V gene has CDR1 LNHDA and CDR2 SQIVND (reference sequence). After removal of 7 bases from V and 2 bases from J, the junction contained 7 bases not matched to a gene. Genomic DNA, serving as template, underwent TCR beta VDJ and CDR3 profiling. TCRdb itself ran the reads through MiXCR, one entry per CDR3 protein. Seen here are just over 450,000 distinct CDR3 sequences, more than 25% observed once, and the top ten hold roughly 0.89%.

The specimen was sorted CD4+, CD8+, or CD8+CD57+ T cells (not recorded which) from PBMCs. The gene calls are TRBV19 and TRBJ1-5; 8 nucleotides align to TRBD1. This clonotype originated in a human donor with aplastic anemia. In nucleotides, the CDR3 is TGTGCCAGTAATATCGGGACAGGCCGCAATCAGCCCCAGCATTTT. This codes for CASNIGTGRNQPQHF.